This T cell receptor (beta chain) is from a study of a mutant IDH1 vaccine in newly diagnosed glioma. With respect to this clone: The antigen is not known.

Findings and limits, study-wide: Vaccine-induced immune responses were detected in approximately 93% of patients.

Using immunoSEQ multiplex PCR, the repertoire was profiled, and TCRdb retains in-frame clones only, with some absent. The sample yields 58,000 or so clones, roughly four fifths seen once. Time point meaning: week 47, end of study. All doses held 300 ug of mutant IDH1 20-mer peptide, with topical imiquimod. Across weeks 1, 3, 5, 7, 11, 15, 19 and 23, patients received a vaccination each time, eight in all. Looked up from germline, CDR1 is SGDLS and CDR2 is YYNGEE. CDR3 length: 14 amino acids. V lost 4 bases and J 3 bases, leaving 13 bases between the germline ends. The clonotype originates from a woman between 50 and 59 years old with glioma. The V and J genes are TRBV9 and TRBJ1-2, with D unclear. Sequencing was performed on PBMCs, taken from a glioma patient whose treatment included an IDH1 peptide vaccine. The CDR3 DNA reads TGTGCCAGCAGCAATGGGCGGGTTGACTATGGCTACACCTTC. As protein: CASSNGRVDYGYTF. Looking up the rest from reference TRBV9 and TRBJ1-2 gives the full variable domain: DSGVTQTPKHLITATGQRVTLRCSPRSGDLSVYWYQQSLDQGLQFLIQYYNGEERAKGNILERFSAQQFPDLHSELNLSSLELGDSALYFCASSNGRVDYGYTFGSGTRLTVV.